This T cell receptor (beta chain) was profiled in a study of cytotoxic CD8 clonotypes in ibrutinib-treated CLL (dated by TCRdb to the early 2020s). A note on the overall study: The cohort had about a dozen relapsed/refractory and roughly 15 treatment-naive patients; about 17 were IGHV unmutated. Partial responses were observed in approximately 24 patients and complete responses in 2; after a median follow-up of 68 months, remission was maintained in approximately 14 patients and progression was observed in around twelve. The response samples were drawn at a median of roughly twelve months into treatment, with a range of about 6 to 40 months. On average, each sample had a few hundred thousand productive templates and more than 85,000 productive rearrangements. Of the 90 or so participants in the trial, about two dozen had longitudinal samples available. Cryopreserved peripheral blood mononuclear cells were collected before treatment, at response, and at either disease progression or sustained remission. All remission and progressive disease samples were collected while patients were still receiving ibrutinib.

The germline V gene sets CDR1 to SGHTA and CDR2 to FQGNSA. Reading from cysteine to phenylalanine, the CDR3 counts 13 amino acids. Only the CDR3 DNA stays, 39 bases, in frame from base 1. Trimming leaves V shorter by 5 bases and J shorter by 7 bases, with the junction holding 6 bases beyond the gene matches. Points on this clone: The specificity of this receptor is unknown. Base qualities are not provided; no much larger clone lies one nucleotide away.

General study outcomes and caveats: Public clonotypes were rare and either shrank or stayed stable during treatment, and the rise in clonality at ibrutinib response reflected expansion of private clonotypes. Baseline clonality exceeded that of age-matched healthy donors and correlated strongly with circulating CD8+ T-cell counts. Lymph node repertoires were not examined, and the timing of sampling was not matched between patients in sustained remission and those whose disease progressed. Clonality rose at ibrutinib response, remained stable during sustained remission, and dropped back toward baseline at progression.

What this sample's time point label stands for: about twelve months on ibrutinib. Around 1.8 micrograms of genomic DNA were extracted from cryopreserved PBMCs for TCR beta library preparation. Longitudinal blood samples from CLL patients receiving ibrutinib monotherapy were subjected to high-throughput TCR beta sequencing. The patients were enrolled in a single-center, open-label phase 2 trial of ibrutinib monotherapy. Each clonotype received, on average, about 10x coverage in deep resolution sequencing performed on a MiSeq, where the target depth lay between 1 in 1 million and 1 in 200,000 T cells. The immunoSEQ hsTCRB Kit was used to generate TCR beta libraries. In the authors' own workflow: The data were analyzed with ImmunoSEQ Analyzer and ImmunoSEQ Data Assistant, and V, D and J gene assignments followed IMGT definitions. Clonality, which ranges from 0 to 1, was calculated by subtracting the normalized Shannon entropy of productive rearrangement frequencies from one. Only overrepresented clonotypes making up at least 0.05% of each patient's repertoire were included in the public clonotype analysis. Thirteen age-matched healthy donor repertoires from immuneACCESS were used as controls for clonality. TCRdb stores this immuneACCESS table with in-frame sequences only. Part of the clones is absent; in the studies checked, under half of the shortfall reflects unresolved V genes, and no reason is known for the rest. Clonal size and the V and J genes are those of that table, whereas D and trimming came from the DNA. In this sample the table shows about 85,000 clones, around 79% of which occur a single time. The ten largest clones represent more than 4.5% of the sample.

The chain is encoded by TRBV7-2 joined to TRBJ2-7; 9 of the junction bases match TRBD1. Sample: PBMCs, taken after 12 months of ibrutinib treatment. The receptor was isolated from a human donor with chronic lymphocytic leukemia. The CDR3 region has the sequence CASSPDRGREQYF. The DNA sequence is as follows: TGTGCCAGCAGCCCGGACAGGGGTAGAGAGCAGTACTTC.